This TCR beta chain was sequenced during a study of T cells in women clearing cervical HPV infection. Study context: Donors had HPV16-related CIN3 or worse; 2 had invasive cancer.

TCRdb's copy holds only in-frame clones and misses some; the assay was immunoSEQ multiplex PCR. Its clone listing holds about 44,000 clones. V was shortened by 4 bases and J by 4 bases, with 10 bases between the two germline ends. CDR1 is WNHNN, CDR2 SYGVQD, per germline (reference sequence). The CDR3 is 13 amino acids. On this clone itself: The CDR3 end is not reached by the read, which stops 3 residues before it; the germline J gene fills it in.

All donors had a single incident cervical HPV16 infection, not prevalent. The chain combines TRBV10-1 with TRBJ1-1, with D possibly matching TRBD1 (6 bases). The sequence came from a woman aged 18 to 75 with a cervical HPV16 infection that either progressed to CIN3+ or cleared (not recorded which). The material sequenced was blood buffy coat. CDR3 DNA, as far as it was read: TGCGCCAGCAGTGTGCAGGGGAGCACTGAA. Translated: CASSVQGSTE. The entire CDR3 protein reads CASSVQGSTEAFF.